These T cell receptor beta chains were read from a single sample in a study of T cell responses to AZD1222 COVID-19 vaccine. This table comes from immunoSEQ multiplex PCR, and its TCRdb copy is limited to in-frame clones, with some not included. The sample consists of approximately 140,000 clones, 92% of them appearing once. The sample in question was peripheral blood, obtained 28 days after the second AZD1222 dose. Every receptor here comes from an adult who received the AZD1222 COVID-19 vaccine. CDR3s include the opening cysteine and the closing phenylalanine or tryptophan. D genes are given only for firm matches. Size is omitted from some rows. Given values are once, few, many or a class for expanded clones.

V,length,D,size,J,DNA,CDR3
TRBV5-1,14,TRBD2,NA,TRBJ2-7,TGCGCCAGCAGCTTCGCTAGCGGAGACTACGAGCAGTACTTC,CASSFASGDYEQYF
TRBV28,14,NA,NA,TRBJ2-7,TGTGCCAGCAGTGGGGACTGGAGCTCCTACGAGCAGTACTTC,CASSGDWSSYEQYF
TRBV18,15,NA,NA,TRBJ1-5,TGTGCCAGCTCACCAGGGACGAATAGCAATCAGCCCCAGCATTTT,CASSPGTNSNQPQHF
TRBV25-1,11,NA,NA,TRBJ1-1,TGTGCCAGCACCTTTGGCCCTGAAGCTTTCTTT,CASTFGPEAFF
TRBV7-8,15,NA,NA,TRBJ1-5,TGTGCCAGCAGCTTCAAAAGACAACCCAATCAGCCCCAGCATTTT,CASSFKRQPNQPQHF
TRBV5-1,13,TRBD1,few,TRBJ1-2,TGCGCCAGCAGCGAGGACAGGGGGATTGGCTACACCTTC,CASSEDRGIGYTF
TRBV6-2/TRBV6-3,16,TRBD1,NA,TRBJ1-6,TGTGCCAGCAGTTACCTAGGACAGGGGCATAATTCACCCCTCCACTTT,CASSYLGQGHNSPLHF
TRBV10-1,19,NA,NA,TRBJ2-2,TGCGCCAGCAGTGAGTCGACAAAGTTAAGGGGAATTGTCCCCGGGGAGCTGTTTTTT,CASSESTKLRGIVPGELFF
TRBV11-3,12,NA,NA,TRBJ2-5,TGTGCCAGCAGCCCGTACCAAGAGACCCAGTACTTC,CASSPYQETQYF
TRBV6-1,16,TRBD2,NA,TRBJ2-3,TGTGCCAGCAGTGTTGGACTAGCGGGAGCCACAGATACGCAGTATTTT,CASSVGLAGATDTQYF
TRBV7-9,15,NA,once,TRBJ2-6,TGTGCCAGCAGCCGGTTACTCTCTGGGGCCAACGTCCTGACTTTC,CASSRLLSGANVLTF
TRBV28,11,NA,NA,TRBJ1-2,TGTGCCTTAACGGGGAGGGGTGGCTACACCTTC,CALTGRGGYTF
TRBV14,15,NA,NA,TRBJ2-7,TGTGCCAGCAGCCAACTTGGACAGAGGAGCTACGAGCAGTACTTC,CASSQLGQRSYEQYF
TRBV2,12,NA,few,TRBJ1-5,TGTGCCAGCAGTGATAGCAATCAGCCCCAGCATTTT,CASSDSNQPQHF
TRBV5-1,15,NA,NA,TRBJ1-4,TGCGCCAGCAGCTTGGGGGACGGTGGCGGGGAAAAACTGTTTTTT,CASSLGDGGGEKLFF
TRBV6-5,14,NA,NA,TRBJ2-1,TGTGCCAGCAGTTACGAAGGACGGGACAATGAGCAGTTCTTC,CASSYEGRDNEQFF
TRBV7-2,13,NA,NA,TRBJ2-3,TGTGCCAGCAGCCCTAGGAGACGAGATACGCAGTATTTT,CASSPRRRDTQYF
TRBV9,13,TRBD2,NA,TRBJ2-1,TGTGCCAGCAGCGAATCCGGGAGGAATGAGCAGTTCTTC,CASSESGRNEQFF
TRBV9,14,TRBD1,once,TRBJ1-2,TGTGCCAGCAACAAACAGGGGATTCTTGATGGCTACACCTTC,CASNKQGILDGYTF
TRBV9,15,NA,NA,TRBJ2-7,TGTGCCAGCAGCGTAGCTCCAGCGGGTACGGGGAAGCAGTACTTC,CASSVAPAGTGKQYF
TRBV10-3,15,TRBD1,NA,TRBJ1-5,TGTGCCATCAGTGCTTATGACAGGGGCGGGCAGCCCCAGCATTTT,CAISAYDRGGQPQHF
TRBV11-2,16,NA,once,TRBJ1-1,TGTGCCAGCAGCTTTGGCCTACGGGCTATGAACACTGAAGCTTTCTTT,CASSFGLRAMNTEAFF
TRBV4-3,14,NA,NA,TRBJ1-1,TGCGCCAGCAGCCAGACGGACAGTTACACTGAAGCTTTCTTT,CASSQTDSYTEAFF
TRBV7-9,16,NA,NA,TRBJ1-5,TGTGCCAGCAGCCCCGGTTGGGGGCCCGCCAATCAGCCCCAGCATTTT,CASSPGWGPANQPQHF
TRBV5-1,16,TRBD1,NA,TRBJ2-1,TGCGCCAGCAGCAGTACCGGGACAGTCTCCTACAATGAGCAGTTCTTC,CASSSTGTVSYNEQFF
TRBV19,12,TRBD2,NA,TRBJ2-7,TGTGCCAGTAGCGGGAGGACCTACGAGCAGTACTTC,CASSGRTYEQYF
TRBV19,15,TRBD1,NA,TRBJ1-2,TGTGCCAGTAGTCCCGGGGACAGGGGTTCGGATGGCTACACCTTC,CASSPGDRGSDGYTF
TRBV25-1,15,TRBD1,NA,TRBJ1-2,TGTGCCAGCAGTGGGCCGGGACAGGGGACCTATGGCTACACCTTC,CASSGPGQGTYGYTF
TRBV6-5,15,NA,NA,TRBJ2-3,TGTGCCAGCAGTTACGGGGGAGGCGATGAGGCTACGCAGTATTTT,CASSYGGGDEATQYF
TRBV24-1,18,TRBD2,NA,TRBJ2-2,TGTGCCACCAGTGAGCCGGGACTAGCGGGAGGCTACACCGGGGAGCTGTTTTTT,CATSEPGLAGGYTGELFF
TRBV7-2,17,TRBD2,NA,TRBJ2-3,TGTGCCAGCAGCTTACCAGCGGGAGGTACCGAGGCAGATACGCAGTATTTT,CASSLPAGGTEADTQYF
TRBV7-9,16,NA,once,TRBJ2-1,TGTGCCAGCAGCCCCCTTACTCCGGGAATATACAATGAGCAGTTCTTC,CASSPLTPGIYNEQFF
TRBV18,18,TRBD2,once,TRBJ2-1,TGTGCCAGCTCACCGCAGCGGACCGGACTAGCGGGTCTCAATGAGCAGTTCTTC,CASSPQRTGLAGLNEQFF